These 5 T cell receptor beta chains were sequenced from one sample in a study of cytomegalovirus exposure and HLA in healthy donors (dated by TCRdb to the late 2010s). Preparation of the library involved the immunoSEQ multiplex PCR assay. A mixture of 60 forward primers for TCR Vbeta segments and 13 reverse primers for TCR Jbeta segments was used in the multiplex PCR. Imported from immuneACCESS, the table was reduced by TCRdb to in-frame sequences with V and J called. These copies leave out some clones; in studies compared against another copy, an unresolved V gene accounts for under half, and the cause of the remainder is not known. This sample has approximately 90,000 clones in its table, and about 75% of those were observed once. Of the sample, less than 5% falls within the top ten clones. Sequencing was done on a sample of PBMCs. All receptors derive from a woman in her 40s in good health and CMV-seronegative.

This chain joins TRBV6-6 and TRBJ2-5, with D perhaps matching TRBD2 (6 bases). The germline V gene has CDR1 MNHNY and CDR2 SVGAGI (reference sequence). V lost 5 bases and J 3 bases, leaving 13 bases between the germline ends. The CDR3 sequence is 14 residues long. This CDR3 is CASSKSTSEETQYF. CDR3 bases: TGTGCCAGCAGTAAATCGACTAGTGAAGAGACCCAGTACTTC.

There are a few counts of this clone. J is TRBJ2-3 and V is TRBV5-4; possibly TRBD1 for D (6 bases). From germline, CDR1 is SGHNT and CDR2 YYREEE (reference sequence). The CDR3 extends over 15 amino acids. Trimming left V 4 bases short and J 0 bases short, with 12 bases between. The CDR3 DNA reads TGTGCCAGCAGCCCCGGGACAACTAGCACAGATACGCAGTATTTT. Translating gives CASSPGTTSTDTQYF.

This clone has just a few counts. The genes are TRBV7-2 and TRBJ2-3, with a weak D call TRBD1 (6 bases). Trimming pared 6 bases from V and 3 bases from J, leaving 10 bases between. The V gene's germline CDR1 is SGHTA and CDR2 FQGNSA. This CDR3 is 13 amino acids long. CDR3 residues: CASSRGGTDTQYF. The DNA for the CDR3 is TGTGCCAGCAGTCGAGGGGGTACAGATACGCAGTATTTT.

The chain employs TRBV29-1 and TRBJ2-1; D is perhaps TRBD2 (6 bases). Trimming left V 5 bases short and J 12 bases short, with 17 bases between. This CDR3 has 12 residues. Germline V gene lookup returns CDR1 SQVTM and CDR2 ANQGSEA. CDR3 DNA: TGCAGCGTTCTGAATATCGGGGGACGGCAGTTCTTC. Protein product: CSVLNIGGRQFF.

The J gene is TRBJ2-3, the V gene TRBV9; D is undetermined. Trimming removed 3 bases at V and 4 bases at J, with 9 bases between. Germline CDR1 reads SGDLS; CDR2 reads YYNGEE. The CDR3 consists of 13 residues. The CDR3 loop reads CASSGQTSDTQYF. The DNA for the CDR3 is TGTGCCAGCAGCGGTCAGACATCAGATACGCAGTATTTT.